The 32 T cell receptor beta chains presented below share a single source sample, sequenced in a study of T cells expressing NK-cell markers. TCRdb processed the 5' RACE reads again and assigns one entry to each CDR3 protein, with no DNA. The sample shows about 300,000 distinct CDR3 sequences, and around 3.9% sits with its ten largest clones. Sequencing was performed on blood T cells: a sorted CD56 or NKG2C T cell subset, CD4+ or CD8+ T cells, or bulk PBMC T cells (not recorded which). Every receptor here comes from a woman between 18 and 70 years old in good health.

The chain recombines TRBV5-5 with TRBJ2-1; TCRdb's D gene call, TRBD2, goes unchecked for lack of DNA. Germline loops: CDR1 SGHKS, CDR2 YYEKEE (reference sequence). The CDR3 length is 15 residues. The CDR3 here is CASSLGGSGYNEQFF.

This chain uses TRBV20-1 with TRBJ2-7. This CDR3 spans 12 amino acids. Germline V lookup: CDR1 DFQATT, CDR2 SNEGSKA (reference sequence). This chain's CDR3 is CSARDQHYEQYF.

V is TRBV30 and J is TRBJ1-2; checking the TCRdb D call of TRBD1 is not possible without DNA. This CDR3 has 11 amino acids. Germline V CDR1 and CDR2: GTSNPN, SVGIG (reference sequence). This chain's CDR3 is CAWSPGVGYTF. Using reference TRBV30 and TRBJ1-2 for the parts outside the CDR3, the full variable domain is SQTIHQWPATLVQPVGSPLSLECTVEGTSNPNLYWYRQAAGRGLQLLFYSVGIGQISSEVPQNLSASRPQDRQFILSSKKLLLSDSGFYLCAWSPGVGYTFGSGTRLTVV.

V and J are TRBV30 and TRBJ1-1; TCRdb selects TRBD1, and the lack of DNA leaves this call unchecked. The CDR3 runs 14 residues. CDR1 is GTSNPN and CDR2 is SVGIG in the germline V gene (reference sequence). The CDR3 protein is CAWFGGTLNTEAFF.

The chain links TRBV3-1 to TRBJ2-1; the D gene TCRdb calls, TRBD2, cannot be checked with no DNA. The CDR3 sequence is 16 residues long. From germline, CDR1 is LGHDT and CDR2 YNNKEL (reference sequence). The CDR3 protein is CASSQGTSRFHNEQFF.

The chain couples TRBV5-1 to TRBJ2-3; the TCRdb call, TRBD1, lacks DNA for checking. From germline, CDR1 is SGHRS and CDR2 YFSETQ. This CDR3 has 13 residues. CDR3 region: CASSLDPGDTQYF.

The V and J genes are TRBV5-1 and TRBJ2-2; the D call from TCRdb, TRBD1, cannot be confirmed without DNA. CDR3 length: 17 amino acids. CDR1 and CDR2 (germline): SGHRS, YFSETQ. The CDR3 sequence is CASSLGLDRSNTGELFF.

V usage is TRBV7-2 and J usage is TRBJ1-2; there is no DNA to check the TCRdb D call of TRBD1. CDR1 and CDR2 (germline): SGHTA, FQGNSA. This CDR3 spans 15 amino acids. CDR3 loop: CASSFAPGGGYGYTF.

The J gene is TRBJ2-1, the V gene TRBV7-3. CDR1 and CDR2 (germline): SGHTA, FQGTGA. The CDR3 has 15 amino acids. CDR3 in amino acids: CASSKDRSSYNEQFF.

The chain uses TRBV20-1 and TRBJ2-4. Germline CDR1 reads DFQATT; CDR2 reads SNEGSKA (reference sequence). This CDR3 has 15 residues. The CDR3 spells CSARATGVAKNIQYF.

This rearrangement joins TRBV7-9 to TRBJ2-5; TCRdb's D call, TRBD2, is unchecked because there is no DNA. CDR1 and CDR2 from the germline V gene are SEHNR and FQNEAQ (reference sequence). The CDR3 loop spans 16 amino acids. CDR3 protein: CASSLGSSGSIETQYF.

The chain carries TRBV5-1 and TRBJ2-5; TCRdb gives TRBD1 as the D gene, but with no DNA this cannot be confirmed. The CDR3 is 15 amino acids. The germline V gene encodes CDR1 SGHRS and CDR2 YFSETQ. CDR3 amino acids: CASSLRDSGEETQYF.

V and J are TRBV20-1 and TRBJ1-2. Looked up from germline, CDR1 is DFQATT and CDR2 is SNEGSKA (reference sequence). This CDR3 region has 13 residues. CDR3 in amino acids: CSARLIGVNGYTF.

The chain couples TRBV6-5 to TRBJ1-1; TCRdb's D gene call, TRBD1, goes unchecked for lack of DNA. The CDR3 has 12 residues. CDR1 MNHEY and CDR2 SVGAGI come from the germline V gene. The CDR3 here is CASSYSTGAAFF.

The genes are TRBV7-3 and TRBJ2-3; TCRdb's D call, TRBD1, is unchecked because there is no DNA. CDR1 and CDR2 from the germline V gene are SGHTA and FQGTGA. This CDR3 is 15 amino acids long. CDR3 region: CASSFGDRGTDTQYF.

This chain links TRBV27 with TRBJ2-7; lacking DNA, the TRBD2 call made by TCRdb goes unchecked. CDR3 length: 14 residues. In germline, CDR1 is MNHEY, CDR2 SMNVEV (reference sequence). The CDR3 loop reads CASSPRLAGSSKDF.

The V call is TRBV7-2, the J call TRBJ2-5; lacking DNA, the TRBD2 call made by TCRdb goes unchecked. This CDR3 has 13 amino acids. CDR1 is SGHTA and CDR2 is FQGNSA in the germline V gene. This CDR3 reads CASGRGGVETQYF.

This chain connects TRBV6-2 or TRBV6-3 to TRBJ2-1. Germline V gene lookup returns CDR1 MNHEY and CDR2 SVGEGT. The CDR3 spans 18 residues. This CDR3 is CASSQPTFAQVTNNEQFF.

The chain is built from TRBV12-3 or TRBV12-4 and TRBJ2-1; the D call of TRBD2 rests on TCRdb alone, since no DNA is present to check it. There are 14 residues in the CDR3. The CDR3 here is CASSPGLAWGEQFF.

This rearrangement joins TRBV20-1 to TRBJ2-1; TCRdb's D gene call, TRBD2, goes unchecked for lack of DNA. There are 14 residues in the CDR3. From germline, CDR1 is DFQATT and CDR2 SNEGSKA (reference sequence). CDR3 loop: CSADSGSKGNEQFF.

The V gene is TRBV7-7, the J gene TRBJ2-2; TCRdb designates TRBD2, a call that cannot be tested without DNA. Germline V gene sequence: CDR1 SSHAT, CDR2 FNYEAQ (reference sequence). The CDR3 loop spans 13 amino acids. CDR3 loop: CASSAGTIGELFF.

The chain is built from TRBV20-1 and TRBJ2-5; absent DNA, TCRdb's TRBD2 call cannot be checked. This CDR3 comprises 13 residues. CDR1 DFQATT and CDR2 SNEGSKA come from the germline V gene (reference sequence). The chain's CDR3 is CSAQRTSGGTQYF.

This chain uses TRBV6-6 with TRBJ2-1. The CDR3 is made up of 12 amino acids. Germline CDR1 and CDR2: MNHNY and SVGAGI (reference sequence). This CDR3 is CASTLSHNEQFF.

CDR3 amino acids: CSARKTAPWPQHF. This rearrangement joins TRBV20-1 to TRBJ1-5; the TCRdb D gene call, TRBD1, has no DNA to confirm it. CDR1 is DFQATT and CDR2 is SNEGSKA in the germline V gene (reference sequence). CDR3 length equals 13 residues.

This sequence joins TRBV20-1 and TRBJ1-4; the D gene TCRdb calls, TRBD1, cannot be checked with no DNA. The CDR3 has 14 amino acids. The germline CDR1 and CDR2 sequences are DFQATT and SNEGSKA (reference sequence). CDR3 loop: CSARDPGGREKLFF.

The chain has TRBV6-5 and TRBJ2-1; TCRdb lists TRBD1, though no DNA is available to test this call. The CDR3 is 16 amino acids. The germline V gene has CDR1 MNHEY and CDR2 SVGAGI. CDR3 sequence reads: CASSYIQGASYNEQFF.

This chain links TRBV6-1 with TRBJ1-1. Germline-derived CDR1 and CDR2 are MNHNS and SASEGT. The CDR3 length is 15 residues. CDR3 region: CASSEGGRGRPEAFF.

The V gene is TRBV4-3, the J gene TRBJ1-6; the D call of TRBD1 rests on TCRdb alone, since no DNA is present to check it. The CDR3 extends over 15 amino acids. Germline loops: CDR1 LGHNA, CDR2 YSLEER. Here the CDR3 reads CASSQAMGHRSPLHF.

This sequence joins TRBV5-4 and TRBJ2-5; lacking DNA, the TRBD1 call made by TCRdb goes unchecked. The germline V gene encodes CDR1 SGHNT and CDR2 YYREEE (reference sequence). The CDR3 loop spans 16 amino acids. Here the CDR3 reads CASSLVAGGGGETQYF.

The genes are TRBV12-3 or TRBV12-4 and TRBJ2-7; the TRBD2 assignment by TCRdb is unverifiable without DNA. The CDR3 runs to 15 residues. This CDR3 is CASTLRVSGRGEQYF.

The chain has TRBV6-2 or TRBV6-3 and TRBJ1-5. The V gene's germline CDR1 is MNHEY and CDR2 SVGEGT. CDR3 length: 14 amino acids. CDR3 sequence reads: CASSWGEINQPQHF.

V gene TRBV29-1 combines with J gene TRBJ2-5. CDR3 length equals 12 residues. Germline loops: CDR1 SQVTM, CDR2 ANQGSEA. The chain's CDR3 is CSSIGVMKTQYF.